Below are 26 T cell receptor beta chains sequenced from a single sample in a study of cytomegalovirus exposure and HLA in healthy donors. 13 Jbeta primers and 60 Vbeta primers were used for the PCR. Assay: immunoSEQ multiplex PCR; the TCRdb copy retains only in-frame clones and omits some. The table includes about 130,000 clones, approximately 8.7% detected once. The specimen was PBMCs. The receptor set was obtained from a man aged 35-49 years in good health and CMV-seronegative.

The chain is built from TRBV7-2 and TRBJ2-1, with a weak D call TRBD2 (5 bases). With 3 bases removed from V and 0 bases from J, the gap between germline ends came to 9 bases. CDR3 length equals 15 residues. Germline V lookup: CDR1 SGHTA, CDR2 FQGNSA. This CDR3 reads CASSLPGGSYNEQFF. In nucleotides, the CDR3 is TGTGCCAGCAGCTTGCCCGGAGGCTCCTACAATGAGCAGTTCTTC.

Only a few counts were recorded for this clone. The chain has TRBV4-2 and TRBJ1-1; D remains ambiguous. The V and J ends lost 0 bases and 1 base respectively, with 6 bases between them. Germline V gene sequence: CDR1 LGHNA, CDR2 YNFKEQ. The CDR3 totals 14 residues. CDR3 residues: CASSQETPNTEAFF. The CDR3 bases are TGTGCCAGCAGCCAAGAGACACCGAACACTGAAGCTTTCTTT.

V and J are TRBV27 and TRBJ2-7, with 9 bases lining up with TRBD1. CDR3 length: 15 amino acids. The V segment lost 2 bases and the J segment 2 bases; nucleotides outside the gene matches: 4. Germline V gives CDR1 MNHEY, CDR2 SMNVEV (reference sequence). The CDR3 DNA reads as TGTGCCAGCAGTTTAAGGCACAGGGGGCCCTACGAGCAGTACTTC. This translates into CASSLRHRGPYEQYF.

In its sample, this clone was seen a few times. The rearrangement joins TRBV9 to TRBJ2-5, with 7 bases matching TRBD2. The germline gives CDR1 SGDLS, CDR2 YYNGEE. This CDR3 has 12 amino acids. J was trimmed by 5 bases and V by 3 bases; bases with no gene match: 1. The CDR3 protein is CASSGSGETQYF. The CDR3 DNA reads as TGTGCCAGCAGCGGTAGCGGGGAGACCCAGTACTTC.

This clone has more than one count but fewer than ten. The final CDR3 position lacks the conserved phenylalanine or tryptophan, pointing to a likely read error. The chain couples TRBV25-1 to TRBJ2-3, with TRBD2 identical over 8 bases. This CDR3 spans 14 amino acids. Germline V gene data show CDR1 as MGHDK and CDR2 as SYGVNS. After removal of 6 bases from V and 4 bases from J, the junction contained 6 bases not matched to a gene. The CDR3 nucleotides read TGTGCCAGCAGACCGGGACTAGACGCAGATACGCAGTATGTT. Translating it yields CASRPGLDADTQYV.

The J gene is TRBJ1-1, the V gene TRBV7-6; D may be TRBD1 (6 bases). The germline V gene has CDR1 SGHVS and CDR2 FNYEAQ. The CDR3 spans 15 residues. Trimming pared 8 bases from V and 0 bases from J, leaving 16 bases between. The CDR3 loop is CASARTGTMNTEAFF. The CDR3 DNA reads TGTGCCAGCGCACGGACTGGGACAATGAACACTGAAGCTTTCTTT.

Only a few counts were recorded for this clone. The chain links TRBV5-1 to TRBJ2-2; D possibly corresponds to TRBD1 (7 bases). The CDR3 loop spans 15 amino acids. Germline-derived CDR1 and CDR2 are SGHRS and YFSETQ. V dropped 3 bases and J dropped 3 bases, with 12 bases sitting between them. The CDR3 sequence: CASSWGDSYTGELFF. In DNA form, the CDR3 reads TGCGCCAGCAGCTGGGGGGACAGTTACACCGGGGAGCTGTTTTTT.

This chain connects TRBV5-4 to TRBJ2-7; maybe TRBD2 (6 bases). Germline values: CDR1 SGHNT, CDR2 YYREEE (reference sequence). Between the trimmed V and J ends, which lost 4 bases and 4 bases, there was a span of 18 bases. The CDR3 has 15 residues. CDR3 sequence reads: CASSQGRRALYEQYF. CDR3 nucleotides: TGTGCCAGCAGCCAAGGAAGGAGGGCTCTGTACGAGCAGTACTTC.

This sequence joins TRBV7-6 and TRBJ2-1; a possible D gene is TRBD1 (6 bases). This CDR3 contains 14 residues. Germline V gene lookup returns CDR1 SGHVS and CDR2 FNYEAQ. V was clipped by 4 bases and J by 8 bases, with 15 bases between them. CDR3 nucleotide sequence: TGTGCCAGCAGCTCACCTGAGGGGGTCCATGAGCAGTTCTTC. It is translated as CASSSPEGVHEQFF.

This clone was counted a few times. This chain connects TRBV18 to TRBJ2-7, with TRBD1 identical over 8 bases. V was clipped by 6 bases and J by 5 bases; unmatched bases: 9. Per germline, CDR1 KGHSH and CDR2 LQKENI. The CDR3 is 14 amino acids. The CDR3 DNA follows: TGTGCCAGCTCTCAGACAGGGGCACAAGACGAGCAGTACTTC. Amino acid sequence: CASSQTGAQDEQYF.

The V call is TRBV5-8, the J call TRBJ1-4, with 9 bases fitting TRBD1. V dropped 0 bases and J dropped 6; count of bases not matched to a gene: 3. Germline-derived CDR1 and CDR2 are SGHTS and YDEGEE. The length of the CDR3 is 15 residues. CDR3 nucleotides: TGTGCCAGCAGCTTGGGGACAGGGGAGGATGAAAAACTGTTTTTT. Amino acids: CASSLGTGEDEKLFF.

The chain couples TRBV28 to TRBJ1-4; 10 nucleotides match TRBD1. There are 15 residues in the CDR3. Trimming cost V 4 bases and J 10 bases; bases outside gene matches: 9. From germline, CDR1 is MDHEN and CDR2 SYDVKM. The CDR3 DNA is TGTGCCAGCAGTTCAACCGGGACAGGGGCGGGAAAACTGTTTTTT. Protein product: CASSSTGTGAGKLFF.

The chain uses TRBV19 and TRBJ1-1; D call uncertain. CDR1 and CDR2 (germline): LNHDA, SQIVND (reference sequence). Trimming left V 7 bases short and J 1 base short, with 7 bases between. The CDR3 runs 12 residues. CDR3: CASKRGNTEAFF. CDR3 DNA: TGTGCCAGTAAACGGGGGAACACTGAAGCTTTCTTT.

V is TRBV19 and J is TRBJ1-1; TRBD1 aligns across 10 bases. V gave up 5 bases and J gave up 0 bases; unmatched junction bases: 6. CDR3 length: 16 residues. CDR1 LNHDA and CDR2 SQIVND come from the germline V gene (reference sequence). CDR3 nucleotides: TGTGCCAGTAGTCTCGGACAGGGGGAGTTGAACACTGAAGCTTTCTTT. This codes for CASSLGQGELNTEAFF. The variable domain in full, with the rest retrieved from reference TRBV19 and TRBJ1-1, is DGGITQSPKYLFRKEGQNVTLSCEQNLNHDAMYWYRQDPGQGLRLIYYSQIVNDFQKGDIAEGYSVSREKKESFPLTVTSAQKNPTAFYLCASSLGQGELNTEAFFGQGTRLTVV.

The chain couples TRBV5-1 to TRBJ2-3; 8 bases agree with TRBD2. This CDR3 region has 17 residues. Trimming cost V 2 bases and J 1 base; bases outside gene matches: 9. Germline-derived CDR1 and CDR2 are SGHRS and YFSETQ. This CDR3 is CASSLGGSGVRTDTQYF. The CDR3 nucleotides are TGCGCCAGCAGCTTAGGTGGTAGCGGGGTTCGCACAGATACGCAGTATTTT.

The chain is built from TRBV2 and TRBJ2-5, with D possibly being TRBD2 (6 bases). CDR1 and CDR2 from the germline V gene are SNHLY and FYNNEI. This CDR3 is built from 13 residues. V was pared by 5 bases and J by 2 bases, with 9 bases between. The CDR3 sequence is CASSRDLQETQYF. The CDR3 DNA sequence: TGTGCCAGCAGTCGGGACTTACAAGAGACCCAGTACTTC.

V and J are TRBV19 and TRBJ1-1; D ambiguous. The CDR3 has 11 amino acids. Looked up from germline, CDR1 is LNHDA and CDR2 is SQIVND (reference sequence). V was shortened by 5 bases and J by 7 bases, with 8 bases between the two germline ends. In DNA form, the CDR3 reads TGTGCCAGTAGTGCCCGGAGTGAAGCTTTCTTT. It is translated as CASSARSEAFF.

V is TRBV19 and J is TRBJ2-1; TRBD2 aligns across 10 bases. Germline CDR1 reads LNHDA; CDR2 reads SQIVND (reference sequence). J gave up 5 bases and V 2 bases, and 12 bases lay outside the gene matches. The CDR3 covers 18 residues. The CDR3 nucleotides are TGTGCCAGTAGTATATGGGCCCGAAGGAGCGGGGGGGACAATGAGCAGTTCTTC. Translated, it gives CASSIWARRSGGDNEQFF.

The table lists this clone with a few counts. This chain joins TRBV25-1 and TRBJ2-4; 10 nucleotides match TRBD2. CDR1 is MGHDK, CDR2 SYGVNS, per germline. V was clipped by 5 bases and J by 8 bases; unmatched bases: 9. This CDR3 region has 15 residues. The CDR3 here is CASSLLAGEADIQYF. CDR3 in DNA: TGTGCCAGCAGTCTGCTAGCGGGGGAGGCGGACATTCAGTACTTC. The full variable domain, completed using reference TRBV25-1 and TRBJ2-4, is EADIYQTPRYLVIGTGKKITLECSQTMGHDKMYWYQQDPGMELHLIHYSYGVNSTEKGDLSSESTVSRIRTEHFPLTLESARPSHTSQYLCASSLLAGEADIQYFGAGTRLSVL.

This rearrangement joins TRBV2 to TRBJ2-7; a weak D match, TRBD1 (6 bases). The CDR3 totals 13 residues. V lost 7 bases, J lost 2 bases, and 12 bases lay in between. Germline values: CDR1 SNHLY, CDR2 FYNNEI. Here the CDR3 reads CASNTGTPYEQYF. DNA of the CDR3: TGTGCCAGCAACACAGGGACCCCCTACGAGCAGTACTTC.

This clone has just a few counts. This CDR3 is CASSQDNRGWYNEQFF. DNA of the CDR3: TGCGCCAGCAGCCAAGATAACCGGGGATGGTACAATGAGCAGTTCTTC. This chain links TRBV4-3 with TRBJ2-1, with D maybe TRBD2 (5 bases). This CDR3 is 16 amino acids long. The V end lost 0 bases, the J end lost 4 bases, and 13 bases lay between the germline ends. Germline CDR1 is LGHNA and CDR2 is YSLEER.

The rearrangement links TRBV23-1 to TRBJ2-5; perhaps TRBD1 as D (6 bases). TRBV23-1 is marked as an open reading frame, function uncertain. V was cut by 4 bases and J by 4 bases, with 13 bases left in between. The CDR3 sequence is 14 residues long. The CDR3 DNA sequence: TGCGCCAGCAGTCCCATCGGACAGCTAGAGACCCAGTACTTC. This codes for CASSPIGQLETQYF.

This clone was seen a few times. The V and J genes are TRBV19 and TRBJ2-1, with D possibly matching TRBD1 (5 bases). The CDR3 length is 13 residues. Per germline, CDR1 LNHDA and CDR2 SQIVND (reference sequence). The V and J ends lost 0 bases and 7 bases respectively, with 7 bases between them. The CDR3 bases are TGTGCCAGTAGTATAGATTCAGGGAATGAGCAGTTCTTC. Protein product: CASSIDSGNEQFF. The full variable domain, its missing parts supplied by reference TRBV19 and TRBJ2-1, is DGGITQSPKYLFRKEGQNVTLSCEQNLNHDAMYWYRQDPGQGLRLIYYSQIVNDFQKGDIAEGYSVSREKKESFPLTVTSAQKNPTAFYLCASSIDSGNEQFFGPGTRLTVL.

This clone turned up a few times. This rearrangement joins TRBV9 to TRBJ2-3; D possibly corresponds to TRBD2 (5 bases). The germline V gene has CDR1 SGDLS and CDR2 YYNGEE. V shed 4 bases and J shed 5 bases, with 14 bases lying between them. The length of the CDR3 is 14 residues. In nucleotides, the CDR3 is TGTGCCAGCAGCCCAACTAGTGTCATAGATACGCAGTATTTT. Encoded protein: CASSPTSVIDTQYF.

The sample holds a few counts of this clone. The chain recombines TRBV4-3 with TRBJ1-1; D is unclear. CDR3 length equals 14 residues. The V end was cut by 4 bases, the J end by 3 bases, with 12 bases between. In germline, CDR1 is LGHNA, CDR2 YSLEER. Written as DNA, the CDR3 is TGCGCCAGCAGCCCCAAAGGTGACTACACTGAAGCTTTCTTT. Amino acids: CASSPKGDYTEAFF.

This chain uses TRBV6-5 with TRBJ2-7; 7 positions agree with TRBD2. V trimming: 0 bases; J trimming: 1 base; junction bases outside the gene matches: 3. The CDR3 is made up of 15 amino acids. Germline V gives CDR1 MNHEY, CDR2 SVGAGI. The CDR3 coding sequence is TGTGCCAGCAGTTACTCGACTAGCCAATCCTACGAGCAGTACTTC. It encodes CASSYSTSQSYEQYF.